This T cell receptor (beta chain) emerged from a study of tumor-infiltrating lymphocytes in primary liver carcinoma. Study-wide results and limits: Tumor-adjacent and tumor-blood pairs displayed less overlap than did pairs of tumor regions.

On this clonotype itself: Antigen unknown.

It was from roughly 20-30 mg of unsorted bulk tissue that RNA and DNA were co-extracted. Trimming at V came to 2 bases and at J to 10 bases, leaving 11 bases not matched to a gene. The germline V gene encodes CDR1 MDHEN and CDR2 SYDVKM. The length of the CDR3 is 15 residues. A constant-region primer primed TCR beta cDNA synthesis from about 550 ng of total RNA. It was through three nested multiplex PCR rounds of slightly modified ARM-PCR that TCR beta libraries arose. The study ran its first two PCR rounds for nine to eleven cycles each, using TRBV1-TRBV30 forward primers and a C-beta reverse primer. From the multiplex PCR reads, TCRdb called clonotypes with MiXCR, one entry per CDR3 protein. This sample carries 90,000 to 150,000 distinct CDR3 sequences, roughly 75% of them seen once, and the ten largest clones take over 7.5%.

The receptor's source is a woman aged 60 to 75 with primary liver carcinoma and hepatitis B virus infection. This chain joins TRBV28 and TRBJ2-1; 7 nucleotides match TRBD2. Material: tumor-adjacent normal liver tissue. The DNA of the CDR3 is TGTGCCAGCAGTTTACAGCGGGGCGGCATTGGGGAGCAGTTCTTC. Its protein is CASSLQRGGIGEQFF.